This TCR beta chain was obtained from a study of Ad26.COV2.S vaccination and SARS-CoV-2 variants. Comments on this clone: Its antigen is as yet unknown. This may be a read error, as it is one base from a much larger clone. This sample includes further DNA sequences coding for the same CDR3.

The table came from immunoSEQ multiplex PCR; TCRdb's copy has only in-frame clones and leaves some out. The sample lists 510,000 or so clones; 70% to 90% were seen once. The treatment is: roughly 20 received Ad26.COV2.S at low or high dose, single or two shots; 5 received placebo; per-sample allocation not given. Samples came from day 63 after the first vaccine or placebo injection. The vaccine delivered Wuhan-strain SARS-CoV-2 spike through an Ad26 vector. This CDR3 comprises 13 residues. Germline loops: CDR1 SGHTA, CDR2 FQGTGA. Trimming cost V 2 bases and J 4 bases; bases outside gene matches: 0. General study results and limits: Using TCR breadth and depth analyses may have led to underestimated total T cell responses.

V usage is TRBV7-3 and J usage is TRBJ1-1; 8 bases are a match to TRBD1. The clonotype originates from a person between 18 and 65 years old who received the Ad26.COV2.S COVID-19 vaccine or a placebo. This specimen was peripheral blood, taken in a trial of Ad26.COV2.S vaccine versus placebo. The CDR3 DNA follows: TGTGCCAGCAGCTTAGGACAGGGCACTGAAGCTTTCTTT. Protein sequence: CASSLGQGTEAFF. Full variable domain (rest looked up from reference TRBV7-3 and TRBJ1-1): GAGVSQTPSNKVTEKGKYVELRCDPISGHTALYWYRQSLGQGPEFLIYFQGTGAADDSGLPNDRFFAVRPEGSVSTLKIQRTERGDSAVYLCASSLGQGTEAFFGQGTRLTVV.